This T cell receptor (beta chain) emerged from a study of T-cell reconstitution after alpha-beta-depleted transplantation in children. The CDR3 has 16 amino acids. V gave up 1 base and J gave up 2 bases, with 13 bases separating them. The germline gives CDR1 LGHNA, CDR2 YSLEER. Preparation of the TCRbeta library was carried out with unique molecular identifiers. MiXCR was run by TCRdb on the PCR reads, yielding one entry per CDR3 protein. The sample has about 500,000 distinct CDR3 sequences; over 25% are singletons. Only one count was recorded for this clonotype. The sample in question was PBMCs from the stem cell graft donor, obtained from the stem cell graft. V is TRBV4-3 and J is TRBJ2-3; tentatively, D is TRBD1 (6 bases). The sequence was obtained from a human donor who donated a stem cell graft to a child with aplastic anemia. The CDR3 sequence: CASSQATGFITDTQYF. CDR3 sequence (DNA): TGCGCCAGCAGCCAAGCTACAGGGTTTATCACAGATACGCAGTATTTT.